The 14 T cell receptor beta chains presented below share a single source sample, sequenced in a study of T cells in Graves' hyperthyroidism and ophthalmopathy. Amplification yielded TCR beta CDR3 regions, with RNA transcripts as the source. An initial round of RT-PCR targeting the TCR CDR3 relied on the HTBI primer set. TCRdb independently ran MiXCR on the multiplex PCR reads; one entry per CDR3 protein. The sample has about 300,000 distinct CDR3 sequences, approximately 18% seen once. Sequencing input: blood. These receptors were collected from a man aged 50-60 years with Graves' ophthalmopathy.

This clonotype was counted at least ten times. This chain's CDR3 is CASSLWREWYEQYF. DNA of the CDR3: TGTGCCAGCAGCTTATGGCGGGAGTGGTACGAGCAGTACTTC. The chain is built from TRBV7-3 and TRBJ2-7, with 7 bases lining up with TRBD2. Germline CDR1 SGHTA, CDR2 FQGTGA. The trim removed 2 bases at V and 4 bases at J, leaving 5 bases unmatched. The CDR3 totals 14 residues.

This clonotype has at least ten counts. The CDR3 reads CASRPKPGENYGYTF. In DNA, the CDR3 is TGTGCCAGCAGACCCAAACCGGGGGAGAACTATGGCTACACCTTC. This sequence joins TRBV27 and TRBJ1-2; tentative D call: TRBD1 (5 bases). This CDR3 region has 15 residues. Germline values: CDR1 MNHEY, CDR2 SMNVEV (reference sequence). V lost 6 bases and J 2 bases, leaving 16 bases between the germline ends.

The DNA of the CDR3 is TGTGCCAGCAGTTTCCGGACAGGGTTATATGGCTACACCTTC. This gives the protein CASSFRTGLYGYTF. V and J are TRBV28 and TRBJ1-2, with 8 bases fitting TRBD1. CDR1 and CDR2 (germline): MDHEN, SYDVKM. The CDR3 has 14 residues. V lost 3 bases, J lost 5 bases, and 5 bases stayed unmatched.

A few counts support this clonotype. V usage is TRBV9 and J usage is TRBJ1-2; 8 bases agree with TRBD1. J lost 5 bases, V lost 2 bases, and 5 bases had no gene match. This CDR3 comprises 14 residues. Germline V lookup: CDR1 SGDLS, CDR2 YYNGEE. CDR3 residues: CASSVGQGGYGYTF. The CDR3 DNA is TGTGCCAGCAGCGTCGGACAGGGAGGATATGGCTACACCTTC.

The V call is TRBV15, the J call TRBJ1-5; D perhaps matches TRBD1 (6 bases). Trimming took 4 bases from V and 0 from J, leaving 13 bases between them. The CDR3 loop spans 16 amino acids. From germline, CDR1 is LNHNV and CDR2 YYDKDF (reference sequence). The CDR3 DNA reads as TGTGCCACCAGCACCGACAGGTTACATAGCAATCAGCCCCAGCATTTT. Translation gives CATSTDRLHSNQPQHF.

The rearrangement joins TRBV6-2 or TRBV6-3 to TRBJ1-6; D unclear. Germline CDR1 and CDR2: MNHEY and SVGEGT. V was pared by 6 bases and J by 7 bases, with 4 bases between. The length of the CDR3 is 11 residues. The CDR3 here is CASRENSPLHF. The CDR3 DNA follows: TGTGCCAGCAGAGAGAATTCACCCCTCCACTTT.

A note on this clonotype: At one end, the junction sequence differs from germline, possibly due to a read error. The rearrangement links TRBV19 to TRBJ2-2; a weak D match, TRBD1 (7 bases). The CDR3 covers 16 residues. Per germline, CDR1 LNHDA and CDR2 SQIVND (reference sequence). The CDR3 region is CASSIRGGTHTGGLFF. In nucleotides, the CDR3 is TGTGCCAGTAGTATAAGAGGGGGCACACACACCGGGGGGCTGTTTTTT.

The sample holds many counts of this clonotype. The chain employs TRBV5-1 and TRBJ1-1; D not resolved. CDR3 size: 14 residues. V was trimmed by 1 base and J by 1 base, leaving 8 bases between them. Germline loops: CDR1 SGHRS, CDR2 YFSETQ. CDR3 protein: CASSLWVGNTEAFF. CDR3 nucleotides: TGCGCCAGCAGCTTGTGGGTCGGGAACACTGAAGCTTTCTTT.

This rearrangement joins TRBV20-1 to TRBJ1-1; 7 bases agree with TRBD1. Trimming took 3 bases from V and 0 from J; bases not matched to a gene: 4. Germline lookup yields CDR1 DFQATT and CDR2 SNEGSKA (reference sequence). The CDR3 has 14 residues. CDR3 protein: CSARTDRVNTEAFF. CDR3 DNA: TGCAGTGCTAGGACCGACAGGGTGAACACTGAAGCTTTCTTT.

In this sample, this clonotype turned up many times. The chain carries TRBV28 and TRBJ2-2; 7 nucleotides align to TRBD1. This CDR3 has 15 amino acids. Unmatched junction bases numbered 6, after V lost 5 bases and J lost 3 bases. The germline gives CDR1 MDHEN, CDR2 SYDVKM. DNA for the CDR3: TGTGCCAGCAGTCAATCAGACAGGGACACCGGGGAGCTGTTTTTT. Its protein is CASSQSDRDTGELFF.

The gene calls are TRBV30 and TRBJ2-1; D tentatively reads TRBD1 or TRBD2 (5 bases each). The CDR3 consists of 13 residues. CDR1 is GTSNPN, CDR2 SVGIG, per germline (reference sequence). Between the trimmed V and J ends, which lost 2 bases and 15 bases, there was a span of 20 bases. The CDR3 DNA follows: TGTGCCTGGAGTTTATCCCGGGACCTCCTATCGTTCTTC. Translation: CAWSLSRDLLSFF.

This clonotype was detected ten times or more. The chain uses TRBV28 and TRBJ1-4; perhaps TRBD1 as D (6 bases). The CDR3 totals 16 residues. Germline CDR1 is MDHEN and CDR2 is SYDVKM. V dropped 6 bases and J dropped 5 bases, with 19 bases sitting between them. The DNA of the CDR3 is TGTGCCAGCAGCGCCGGGACACCCAACTACAATGAAAAACTGTTTTTT. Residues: CASSAGTPNYNEKLFF. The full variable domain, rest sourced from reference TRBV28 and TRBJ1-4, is DVKVTQSSRYLVKRTGEKVFLECVQDMDHENMFWYRQDPGLGLRLIYFSYDVKMKEKGDIPEGYSVSREKKERFSLILESASTNQTSMYLCASSAGTPNYNEKLFFGSGTQLSVL.

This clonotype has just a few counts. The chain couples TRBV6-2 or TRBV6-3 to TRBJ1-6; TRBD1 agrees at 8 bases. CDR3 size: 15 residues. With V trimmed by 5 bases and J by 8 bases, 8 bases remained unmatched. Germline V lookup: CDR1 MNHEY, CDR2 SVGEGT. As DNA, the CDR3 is TGTGCCAGCAGTATATTGGACAGGGCCCATTCACCCCTCCACTTT. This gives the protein CASSILDRAHSPLHF.

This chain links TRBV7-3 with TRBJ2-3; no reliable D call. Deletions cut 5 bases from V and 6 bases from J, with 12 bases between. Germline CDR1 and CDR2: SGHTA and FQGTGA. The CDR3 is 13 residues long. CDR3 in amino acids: CASSNRPGDTQYF. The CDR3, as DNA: TGTGCCAGCAGCAACCGGCCTGGGGATACGCAGTATTTT.